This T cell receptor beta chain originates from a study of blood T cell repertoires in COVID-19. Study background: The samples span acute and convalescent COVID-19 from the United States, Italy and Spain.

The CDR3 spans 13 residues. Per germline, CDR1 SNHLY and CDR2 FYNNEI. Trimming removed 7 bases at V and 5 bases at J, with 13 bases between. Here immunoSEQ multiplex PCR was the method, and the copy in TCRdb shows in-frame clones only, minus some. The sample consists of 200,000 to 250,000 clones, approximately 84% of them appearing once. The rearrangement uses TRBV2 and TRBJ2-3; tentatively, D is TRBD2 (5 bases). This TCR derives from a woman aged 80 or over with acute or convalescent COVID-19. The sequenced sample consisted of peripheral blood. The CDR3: CASIQDSQDTQYF. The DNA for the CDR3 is TGTGCCAGCATCCAGGACTCGCAAGATACGCAGTATTTT.